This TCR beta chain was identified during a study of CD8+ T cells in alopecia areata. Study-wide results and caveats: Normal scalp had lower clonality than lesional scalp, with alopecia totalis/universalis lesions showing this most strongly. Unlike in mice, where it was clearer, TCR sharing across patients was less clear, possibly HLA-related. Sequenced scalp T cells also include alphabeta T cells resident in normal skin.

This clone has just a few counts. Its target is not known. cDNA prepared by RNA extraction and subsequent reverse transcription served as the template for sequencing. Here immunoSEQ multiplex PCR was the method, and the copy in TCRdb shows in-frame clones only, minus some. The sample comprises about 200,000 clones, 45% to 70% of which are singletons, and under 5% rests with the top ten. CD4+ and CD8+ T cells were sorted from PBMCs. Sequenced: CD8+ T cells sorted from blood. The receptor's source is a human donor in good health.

CDR3 bases: TGTGCCAGCAGCCTCGGGGGAATTGGAAACACCATATATTTT. Translation: CASSLGGIGNTIYF. This chain links TRBV6-5 with TRBJ1-3; tentatively, D is TRBD1 (5 bases). Germline V gene data show CDR1 as MNHEY and CDR2 as SVGAGI. This CDR3 spans 14 amino acids. V lost 6 bases and J lost 3, with 12 bases in between.